These 18 T cell receptor beta chains share one sample of origin, sequenced in a study of T cell repertoires in MIS-A myocarditis. TCRdb's copy holds only in-frame clones and misses some; the assay was immunoSEQ multiplex PCR. Here the sample spans 10,000 to 13,000 clones, around 83% being singletons. The sample was right ventricle heart tissue obtained at autopsy. The receptors originated from a man between 18 and 29 years old with fulminant myocarditis from multisystem inflammatory syndrome in adults (MIS-A) after COVID-19.

The chain uses TRBV29-1 and TRBJ2-4; D gene ambiguous. Trimming cost V 5 bases and J 8 bases, with 10 bases left between them. CDR3 length: 11 amino acids. The germline CDR1 and CDR2 sequences are SQVTM and ANQGSEA. CDR3 bases: TGCAGCGTTTTTGTCCGGGACATTCAGTACTTC. Translated: CSVFVRDIQYF.

DNA of the CDR3: TGCAGTGCTAGTAATACGGGGGATAGGAGGGGGCGGAGGGAGCAGTTCTTC. Its translation: CSASNTGDRRGRREQFF. This rearrangement joins TRBV20-1 to TRBJ2-1; D might be TRBD1 (7 bases). The CDR3 loop spans 17 amino acids. Between the trimmed V and J ends, which lost 3 bases and 10 bases, there was a span of 28 bases. Germline assignment: CDR1 DFQATT and CDR2 SNEGSKA (reference sequence).

The genes are TRBV7-9 and TRBJ1-1, with D unresolved. CDR1 and CDR2 from the germline V gene are SEHNR and FQNEAQ (reference sequence). Trimming cost V 5 bases and J 1 base, with 14 bases left between them. This CDR3 has 15 residues. CDR3 nucleotides: TGTGCCAGCAGCCCCCGTTTTTGGGGGAACACTGAAGCTTTCTTT. Translated: CASSPRFWGNTEAFF.

The chain is built from TRBV4-2 and TRBJ2-3, with D perhaps TRBD2 (6 bases). There are 16 residues in the CDR3. Germline-derived CDR1 and CDR2 are LGHNA and YNFKEQ. The V and J ends lost 2 bases and 1 base respectively, with 13 bases between them. The CDR3 loop reads CASSQIVGTGTDTQYF. DNA of the CDR3: TGTGCCAGCAGCCAAATCGTGGGGACTGGCACAGATACGCAGTATTTT.

The rearrangement joins TRBV9 to TRBJ1-2; no definite D call. This CDR3 is built from 14 residues. Trimming pared 0 bases from V and 4 bases from J, leaving 10 bases between. The V gene's germline CDR1 is SGDLS and CDR2 YYNGEE. The CDR3: CASSVARGTYGYTF. In DNA, the CDR3 is TGTGCCAGCAGCGTAGCTCGGGGTACCTATGGCTACACCTTC.

There are a few counts of this clone. The rearrangement links TRBV19 to TRBJ1-2; D unresolved. Germline CDR1 and CDR2: LNHDA and SQIVND (reference sequence). V was trimmed by 7 bases and J by 7 bases, leaving 16 bases between them. This CDR3 is 13 amino acids long. This CDR3 reads CASTNNGRGGYTF. CDR3 coding DNA: TGTGCCAGTACCAATAACGGGCGGGGTGGCTACACCTTC.

The chain combines TRBV4-2 with TRBJ2-1, with 9 positions matching TRBD1. The CDR3 loop spans 16 amino acids. V dropped 3 bases and J dropped 7; count of bases not matched to a gene: 10. Germline V CDR1 and CDR2: LGHNA, YNFKEQ. The DNA of the CDR3 is TGTGCCAGCAGCCACTGGACAGGGGCTTTTGATAATGAGCAGTTCTTC. It translates to CASSHWTGAFDNEQFF.

This clone was observed once. The gene calls are TRBV27 and TRBJ1-1; D is unresolved. V lost 6 bases, J lost 1 base, and 12 bases lay in between. CDR3 size: 14 residues. The V gene's germline CDR1 is MNHEY and CDR2 SMNVEV (reference sequence). This CDR3 reads CASRAGSRNTEAFF. As DNA, the CDR3 is TGTGCCAGCAGGGCGGGCAGTAGGAACACTGAAGCTTTCTTT.

The V and J genes are TRBV27 and TRBJ2-7, with a possible D match to TRBD1 (5 bases). This CDR3 contains 12 residues. V was trimmed by 8 bases and J by 3 bases, leaving 11 bases between them. CDR1 is MNHEY and CDR2 is SMNVEV in the germline V gene (reference sequence). In DNA, the CDR3 is TGTGCCAGCGCAGACAGACTCTACGAGCAGTACTTC. Amino acid sequence: CASADRLYEQYF.

The chain employs TRBV18 and TRBJ2-7, with 9 bases aligning to TRBD1. The length of the CDR3 is 16 residues. Germline V CDR1 and CDR2: KGHSH, LQKENI. V was clipped by 6 bases and J by 6 bases; unmatched bases: 15. The CDR3 spells CASSPYPDGTGSEQYF. For the CDR3, the DNA is TGTGCCAGCTCTCCCTATCCTGACGGGACAGGGTCCGAGCAGTACTTC. Using reference TRBV18 and TRBJ2-7 for the parts outside the CDR3, the full variable domain is NAGVMQNPRHLVRRRGQEARLRCSPMKGHSHVYWYRQLPEEGLKFMVYLQKENIIDESGMPKERFSAEFPKEGPSILRIQQVVRGDSAAYFCASSPYPDGTGSEQYFGPGTRLTVT.

This chain connects TRBV6-1 to TRBJ1-2; 8 nucleotides align to TRBD1. Trimming took 1 base from V and 4 from J; bases not matched to a gene: 8. The length of the CDR3 is 16 residues. The germline V gene has CDR1 MNHNS and CDR2 SASEGT. CDR3 protein: CASSEGTGPSLYGYTF. The DNA of the CDR3 is TGTGCCAGCAGTGAAGGGACAGGGCCATCCCTCTATGGCTACACCTTC.

The chain couples TRBV9 to TRBJ2-3; D is unresolved. In germline, CDR1 is SGDLS, CDR2 YYNGEE. V dropped 3 bases and J dropped 4 bases, with 9 bases sitting between them. CDR3 size: 13 residues. The CDR3, as DNA: TGTGCCAGCAGCGATCCTCTATCAGATACGCAGTATTTT. Translated, it gives CASSDPLSDTQYF.

This chain uses TRBV5-1 with TRBJ2-6; 11 bases match TRBD1. There are 17 residues in the CDR3. With 2 bases clipped from V and 2 bases from J, the junction kept 3 bases outside the gene matches. CDR1 and CDR2 from the germline V gene are SGHRS and YFSETQ. The CDR3 sequence is CASSFWGQGAGANVLTF. The CDR3 bases are TGCGCCAGCAGCTTCTGGGGACAGGGGGCTGGGGCCAACGTCCTGACTTTC.

V usage is TRBV6-6 and J usage is TRBJ2-5; 8 positions match TRBD2. Germline CDR1 reads MNHNY; CDR2 reads SVGAGI (reference sequence). Germline trimming cut 7 bases from V and 5 bases from J; bases unmatched to any gene: 15. CDR3 length: 16 amino acids. Written as DNA, the CDR3 is TGTGCCAGCAACCCCCCCCCACTAGCGGTCTGGGAGACCCAGTACTTC. It specifies CASNPPPLAVWETQYF.

The V and J genes are TRBV7-6 and TRBJ1-1; D gene uncertain. Germline V gives CDR1 SGHVS, CDR2 FNYEAQ. V gave up 8 bases and J gave up 2 bases, with 24 bases separating them. CDR3 size: 17 residues. Here the CDR3 reads CASSHPNVGEVNTEAFF. The DNA for the CDR3 is TGTGCCAGCTCCCATCCTAATGTCGGAGAGGTTAACACTGAAGCTTTCTTT. The variable domain in full, with the rest retrieved from reference TRBV7-6 and TRBJ1-1, is GAGVSQSPRYKVTKRGQDVALRCDPISGHVSLYWYRQALGQGPEFLTYFNYEAQQDKSGLPNDRFSAERPEGSISTLTIQRTEQRDSAMYRCASSHPNVGEVNTEAFFGQGTRLTVV.

This clone was seen just once. The junction shows a germline mismatch at one end, possibly a read error. The chain joins TRBV6-2 or TRBV6-3 to TRBJ2-7; 7 nucleotides agree with TRBD1. The germline CDR1 and CDR2 sequences are MNHEY and SVGEGT. The CDR3 is made up of 13 amino acids. The CDR3 DNA reads TGTGCCAGCAGTCCGGGACAGCACTACAAGCAGTACTTC. Protein sequence: CASSPGQHYKQYF.

In regard to this clone: The junction departs from germline at one end; a sequencing error may be responsible. V gene TRBV2 combines with J gene TRBJ1-2, with no clear D. The CDR3 extends over 11 amino acids. Germline V CDR1 and CDR2: SNHLY, FYNNEI. The CDR3: CASREAQVHGF. The CDR3 nucleotides are TGTGCCAGCAGGGAAGCGCAGGTCCATGGATTC.

This chain joins TRBV24-1 and TRBJ2-2, with 12 bases aligning to TRBD1. The V gene end was trimmed by 10 bases and the J gene end by 4 bases; junction bases not matched to a gene: 6. Germline V gives CDR1 KGHDR, CDR2 SFDVKD. The CDR3 extends over 15 amino acids. The CDR3 loop is CATTPGQGATGELFF. CDR3 nucleotides: TGTGCCACGACTCCGGGACAGGGGGCCACCGGGGAGCTGTTTTTT.